This TCR beta chain was sequenced for a study of cytomegalovirus exposure and HLA in healthy donors. The PCR contained 60 Vbeta and 13 Jbeta primers. Profiling relied on immunoSEQ multiplex PCR, and the TCRdb table lists in-frame clones only, not all of them. The sample records over 150,000 clones, 84% being singletons. Study conclusions and caveats: Further analysis, carried out later, found HLA-associated TCR beta chains more clonally expanded than equally common other chains. The authors later linked a missense DCLRE1C variant to TCR beta V- and J-gene trimming. Reports described diagnosis of cytomegalovirus status by the classifier as highly specific and sensitive. Investigators reported more than 150 TCR beta chains as tied to cytomegalovirus.

In the case of this clone: The antigen is undetermined.

This CDR3 has 14 amino acids. Germline V gives CDR1 LGHNT, CDR2 FRNRAP. V trimming: 9 bases; J trimming: 2 bases; junction bases outside the gene matches: 10. The TCR originated in a young man in good health and CMV-seronegative. The sequencing sample was made of PBMCs. The V call is TRBV12-5, the J call TRBJ2-7, with 7 bases identical to TRBD1. The CDR3 sequence: CASLLTGLAYEQYF. For the CDR3, the DNA is TGTGCTAGCCTATTGACAGGGTTGGCCTACGAGCAGTACTTC.